The 18 T cell receptor beta chains listed next were all sequenced from one sample in a study of response to subunit inactivated influenza vaccine. Each CDR3 protein gets one entry after TCRdb re-called the RT-PCR reads with MiXCR. The sample lists some 850,000 distinct CDR3 sequences, under 20% occurring once. This sample comprised PBMCs from blood, obtained more than 4 days after vaccination. The receptor source for this set is a man aged 45-60 years who received an inactivated influenza vaccine.

This chain links TRBV5-1 with TRBJ1-2; no firm D call. Per germline, CDR1 SGHRS and CDR2 YFSETQ. The CDR3 covers 13 residues. Trimming shortened V by 3 bases and J by 4 bases, and 10 bases separated the two germline ends. The CDR3 DNA reads TGCGCCAGCAGCTCAACAGATTCCTATGGCTACACCTTC. This sequence encodes CASSSTDSYGYTF.

This clonotype showed up just a few times. CDR3: CASSYSVGQETQYF. The CDR3 coding sequence is TGTGCCAGCAGTTACTCTGTGGGGCAAGAGACCCAGTACTTC. The chain carries TRBV6-5 and TRBJ2-5; no clear D. The CDR3 extends over 14 amino acids. V dropped 0 bases and J dropped 2 bases, with 7 bases sitting between them. Looked up from germline, CDR1 is MNHEY and CDR2 is SVGAGI.

This clonotype has at least ten counts. The V call is TRBV29-1, the J call TRBJ1-3, with D tentatively TRBD1 (5 bases). With 3 bases removed from V and 1 base from J, the gap between germline ends came to 10 bases. Germline V gives CDR1 SQVTM, CDR2 ANQGSEA. The CDR3 spans 14 residues. CDR3 bases: TGCAGCGTTGATTCAGCAGGGTCTGGAAACACCATATATTTT. It encodes CSVDSAGSGNTIYF.

The V call is TRBV29-1, the J call TRBJ2-7; D might be TRBD2 (5 bases). The CDR3 loop spans 15 amino acids. The V end was cut by 3 bases, the J end by 6 bases, with 21 bases between. Germline values: CDR1 SQVTM, CDR2 ANQGSEA. The CDR3: CSVDASSGGQSEQYF. In DNA form, the CDR3 reads TGCAGCGTTGATGCTTCCAGCGGAGGTCAAAGCGAGCAGTACTTC.

This clonotype showed up just a few times. The CDR3 loop is CASSYLTSGSLREQFF. Here the CDR3 DNA reads TGTGCCAGCAGCTACCTTACTAGCGGGAGCTTAAGGGAGCAGTTCTTC. The rearrangement links TRBV6-2 or TRBV6-3 to TRBJ2-1, with 11 bases aligning to TRBD2. Germline values: CDR1 MNHEY, CDR2 SVGEGT. CDR3 length: 16 amino acids. Trimming removed 6 bases from V and 10 bases from J; junction bases left unmatched: 14.

This clonotype was counted between two and nine times. The chain links TRBV4-3 to TRBJ1-1; TRBD1 might be the D (5 bases). The CDR3 has 15 residues. The V gene's germline CDR1 is LGHNA and CDR2 YSLEER. V lost 0 bases to trimming and J lost 5 bases, with 13 bases between them. CDR3 in amino acids: CASSQESSGNTEAFF. CDR3 coding DNA: TGCGCCAGCAGCCAAGAGTCGTCAGGGAATACTGAAGCTTTCTTT.

V gene TRBV27 combines with J gene TRBJ2-5, with 12 bases identical to TRBD2. CDR1 and CDR2 (germline): MNHEY, SMNVEV (reference sequence). This CDR3 comprises 13 residues. V dropped 11 bases and J dropped 2; count of bases not matched to a gene: 3. In DNA, the CDR3 is TGTGCCGTTGGACTAGCGGGACAAGAGACCCAGTACTTC. It specifies CAVGLAGQETQYF.

The rearrangement links TRBV19 to TRBJ2-1, with a possible D match to TRBD1 (5 bases). The germline V and J ends were trimmed by 3 bases and 0 bases, with 9 bases remaining between them. CDR1 LNHDA and CDR2 SQIVND come from the germline V gene (reference sequence). The CDR3 is 15 residues long. The CDR3 DNA follows: TGTGCCAGTAGTATTCACAGGAGCTCCTACAATGAGCAGTTCTTC. Translation: CASSIHRSSYNEQFF.

This chain uses TRBV28 with TRBJ2-2; possible D gene TRBD1, 5 bases. There are 13 residues in the CDR3. Germline loops: CDR1 MDHEN, CDR2 SYDVKM. With 5 bases removed from V and 8 bases from J, the gap between germline ends came to 12 bases. As DNA, the CDR3 is TGTGCCAGCAGTCTACCAGGGTTGGGGGAGCTGTTTTTT. Protein: CASSLPGLGELFF.

This clonotype has only a few counts. The gene calls are TRBV20-1 and TRBJ2-4; 16 nucleotides line up with TRBD2. Germline V CDR1 and CDR2: DFQATT, SNEGSKA (reference sequence). This CDR3 comprises 16 residues. V gave up 6 bases and J gave up 5 bases; unmatched junction bases: 7. The CDR3 DNA sequence: TGCAGTGCGGAGCCGGGACTAGCGGGAGGGGAAAACATTCAGTACTTC. It translates to CSAEPGLAGGENIQYF.

Judged by abundance, this clonotype is medium-sized. The rearrangement joins TRBV14 to TRBJ2-5; D remains unclear. Germline CDR1 and CDR2: SGHDN and FVKESK. This CDR3 spans 13 amino acids. V lost 0 bases to trimming and J lost 5 bases, with 7 bases between them. For the CDR3, the DNA is TGTGCCAGCAGCCAAGATGGGTACGAGACCCAGTACTTC. It codes for CASSQDGYETQYF.

This clonotype was seen repeatedly, ten times or more. V is TRBV29-1 and J is TRBJ2-7; D unresolved. The V end lost 2 bases, the J end lost 3 bases, and 5 bases lay between the germline ends. Looked up from germline, CDR1 is SQVTM and CDR2 is ANQGSEA. The CDR3 length is 11 residues. The CDR3, as DNA: TGCAGCGTTGAAACCTTCTACGAGCAGTACTTC. This translates into CSVETFYEQYF.

The chain joins TRBV3-1 to TRBJ1-2; possible D gene TRBD1, 5 bases. This CDR3 has 14 amino acids. Trimming left V 3 bases short and J 4 bases short, with 12 bases between. CDR1 and CDR2 from the germline V gene are LGHDT and YNNKEL (reference sequence). CDR3 region: CASSQGTLIYGYTF. CDR3 DNA sequence: TGTGCCAGCAGCCAGGGGACGCTGATCTATGGCTACACCTTC.

This clonotype occurred a few times. The chain couples TRBV5-1 to TRBJ2-1, with 11 bases that match TRBD2. V shed 0 bases and J 10 bases; nucleotides not matched to a gene: 9. The V gene's germline CDR1 is SGHRS and CDR2 YFSETQ. The CDR3 consists of 16 residues. For the CDR3, the DNA is TGCGCCAGCAGCTTGGCGGGACTAGCGGAAAACGGGGAGCAGTTCTTC. It yields the protein CASSLAGLAENGEQFF.

This rearrangement joins TRBV7-2 to TRBJ2-3, with a tentative D call TRBD2 (5 bases). Trimming cost V 2 bases and J 0 bases, with 6 bases left between them. The CDR3 contains 14 residues. The V gene's germline CDR1 is SGHTA and CDR2 FQGNSA. The CDR3 DNA reads TGTGCCAGCAGCTTACGGGAAAGCACAGATACGCAGTATTTT. Translating it yields CASSLRESTDTQYF.

This clonotype turned up a few times. V is TRBV29-1 and J is TRBJ2-5; no clear D gene. This CDR3 contains 18 residues. Germline V gene data show CDR1 as SQVTM and CDR2 as ANQGSEA. V was trimmed by 0 bases and J by 2 bases, leaving 22 bases between them. The CDR3 region has the DNA TGCAGCGTTGAAGAGAATCCGTCTCCATTCAGCGTACAAGAGACCCAGTACTTC. Protein: CSVEENPSPFSVQETQYF.

Of note for this clonotype: A much larger clonotype is one base distant, so this may be a read error. The chain carries TRBV20-1 and TRBJ2-3; 10 positions agree with TRBD1. V dropped 8 bases and J dropped 5; count of bases not matched to a gene: 16. Germline CDR1 reads DFQATT; CDR2 reads SNEGSKA (reference sequence). The CDR3 length is 16 residues. In DNA form, the CDR3 reads TGCAGTTCTTACCCTTCATCGGGACAGGGGATAGATACGCAGTATTTT. Protein product: CSSYPSSGQGIDTQYF.

This clonotype has just a few counts. CDR3 coding DNA: TGCGCCAGCAGCTTGGGTCGGGTGGATGAGCAGTTCTTC. Translating it yields CASSLGRVDEQFF. This rearrangement joins TRBV5-1 to TRBJ2-1; D gene ambiguous. Germline CDR1 and CDR2: SGHRS and YFSETQ. The CDR3 length is 13 residues. V dropped 0 bases and J dropped 8 bases, with 9 bases sitting between them. Combining the CDR3 with reference TRBV5-1 and TRBJ2-1 gives the whole variable domain KAGVTQTPRYLIKTRGQQVTLSCSPISGHRSVSWYQQTPGQGLQFLFEYFSETQRNKGNFPGRFSGRQFSNSRSEMNVSTLELGDSALYLCASSLGRVDEQFFGPGTRLTVL.